The entry below describes one T cell receptor (beta chain). Its specificity is not known. This record comes from a study of T cell repertoires in cytomegalovirus infection. Study-level background: Selection of CMV epitopes for the study included recently identified HLA-C-restricted and well-studied HLA-B-restricted ones. From public TCR beta signatures came an indication of both CMV infection and matching HLA type. Overall study results and limits: The ex vivo response was dominated by HLA-C-restricted CMV-specific TCR beta clonotypes. Pooled public TCR beta family frequency picked out CMV carriers with the relevant HLA.

The CDR3 has 15 residues. In germline, CDR1 is SEHNR, CDR2 FQNEAQ (reference sequence). J gave up 5 bases and V 7 bases, and 9 bases lay outside the gene matches. One entry per CDR3 protein, called by TCRdb with MiXCR from the reads. Among about 180,000 distinct CDR3 sequences, roughly 20% were seen once, and the ten largest hold under 30%. This sample comprised CD8+ T cells from cultured PBMCs, obtained from culture after CMV antigen stimulation. The TCR comes from a human donor in good health (CMV status not recorded). Some clones in this sample may be carry-over from other donors' samples. The V and J genes are TRBV7-9 and TRBJ2-3; 10 bases map to TRBD1. CDR3 protein: CASTLLDRGLDTQYF. The CDR3 coding sequence is TGTGCCAGCACCCTTTTGGACAGGGGGTTAGATACGCAGTATTTT.